This T cell receptor (beta chain) was found in a study of blood T cell repertoires in COVID-19. As for the study in general: The samples span acute and convalescent COVID-19 from the United States, Italy and Spain. In each case, the material was cDNA or gDNA derived from T cells, B-cell-depleted T cells, or PBMCs.

The CDR3 extends over 11 amino acids. The V gene's germline CDR1 is DFQATT and CDR2 SNEGSKA (reference sequence). Assay: immunoSEQ multiplex PCR; the TCRdb copy retains only in-frame clones and omits some. The sample has about 130,000 clones; 75% to 90% are singletons. The TCR sequence derives from a human donor in a cohort sampled during active COVID-19. Specimen: peripheral blood. The chain recombines TRBV20-1 with TRBJ1-1; D may be TRBD1 (6 bases). The CDR3 sequence is CSAGDGGAAFF. The CDR3 nucleotides read TGCAGCGCGGGCGATGGGGGCGCAGCTTTCTTT.